This entry is about one TCR beta chain. Its antigen is currently unknown. CDR1 and CDR2 from the germline V gene are SNHLY and FYNNEI. The trim removed 10 bases at V and 2 bases at J, leaving 20 bases unmatched. CDR3 length: 19 amino acids. Method: immunoSEQ multiplex PCR; TCRdb's copy keeps in-frame clones and lacks some. The sample has about 49,000 clones; roughly nine tenths are singletons. The data derive from a study of cytomegalovirus exposure and HLA in healthy donors. The donors were in the roughly 120-subject validation cohort, distinct from the roughly 720-subject first cohort. General study results and limits: A later analysis found first-cohort TCR clusters tended to co-occur in the 130 or so validation repertoires. 150 or so TCR beta chains were listed as cytomegalovirus-associated.

The chain links TRBV2 to TRBJ2-1; 10 bases line up with TRBD1. The TCR was taken from a man aged 18 to 30 in good health and CMV-seronegative. The specimen sequenced was PBMCs. CDR3: CANSSTGQGLGVAYNEQFF. The CDR3 DNA sequence: TGTGCCAACTCAAGCACGGGACAGGGGTTAGGTGTGGCCTACAATGAGCAGTTCTTC.